This T cell receptor (beta chain) was captured in a study of cytomegalovirus exposure and HLA in healthy donors. Study-wide findings and caveats: Reportedly, a later analysis found an Asian-associated ancestry cluster had fewer N-insertions than the approximately 640-donor mean. In a later analysis, several top co-occurrence clusters appeared linked to parvovirus B19, influenza, CMV and Epstein-Barr virus. Segments of the TCR beta V type were, in most cases, productive about 87% or about 30% of the time in an earlier analysis.

The CDR3 length is 15 residues. The ends lost 3 bases at V and 2 bases at J; junction bases unmatched: 6. The germline gives CDR1 SEHNR, CDR2 FQNEAQ (reference sequence). The PCR made use of 60 Vbeta and 13 Jbeta primers. The data were produced by immunoSEQ multiplex PCR, yet TCRdb's version contains in-frame clones alone and is incomplete. The sample lists roughly 150,000 clones; around 80% were seen once. This clone was seen repeatedly, ten times or more. Its target is not known. The chain uses TRBV7-9 and TRBJ2-5; the match to TRBD2 covers 7 bases. This TCR was recovered from a man between 25 and 39 years old in good health and CMV-seronegative. The sample was PBMCs. The CDR3 here is CASSFTGGRQETQYF. The CDR3, as DNA: TGTGCCAGCAGCTTTACAGGCGGGAGACAAGAGACCCAGTACTTC.